This paragraph covers one TCR beta chain sequence. There are 14 residues in the CDR3. Between the trimmed V and J ends, which lost 0 bases and 4 bases, there was a span of 9 bases. Per the germline V gene, CDR1 is MNHEY and CDR2 is SVGEGT. Some clones are missing from TCRdb's copy, which holds only in-frame ones; the method was immunoSEQ multiplex PCR. The sample consists of some 51,000 clones, 70% to 90% of them appearing once. The data originate from a study of blood T cell repertoires in COVID-19. Sequencing was done on a sample of peripheral blood. The chain links TRBV6-2 or TRBV6-3 to TRBJ1-2; D uncertain. The source is a man aged 60-69 years with acute or convalescent COVID-19. The CDR3 here is CASSYSRQSYGYTF. The CDR3, as DNA: TGTGCCAGCAGTTACTCGAGACAAAGCTATGGCTACACCTTC.